A single sample is the source of the 27 T cell receptor beta chains below, sequenced in a study of CD8 T cells in Susac syndrome. After extraction with the RNeasy kit, roughly 0.45 to 1 ug of the RNA was reverse transcribed using random hexamers. One entry per CDR3 protein results from TCRdb running MiXCR on the immunoSEQ multiplex PCR reads. Here the sample spans some 120,000 distinct CDR3 sequences, around 94% being singletons. The sample was CD4+ T cells from PBMCs. These receptors were collected from a human donor in good health.

The gene calls are TRBV7-9 and TRBJ2-2, with TRBD2 matching 7 bases. The CDR3 is made up of 15 amino acids. CDR1 SEHNR and CDR2 FQNEAQ come from the germline V gene (reference sequence). Losses at the gene ends were 3 bases for V and 6 bases for J; bases not matched to a gene: 7. For the CDR3, the DNA is TGTGCCAGCAGCTTTCAGGGAGGGCCCGCCGGGGAGCTGTTTTTT. Translation: CASSFQGGPAGELFF. Supplemented by reference TRBV7-9 and TRBJ2-2, the full variable domain reads DTGVSQNPRHKITKRGQNVTFRCDPISEHNRLYWYRQTLGQGPEFLTYFQNEAQLEKSRLLSDRFSAERPKGSFSTLEIQRTEQGDSAMYLCASSFQGGPAGELFFGEGSRLTVL.

The V and J genes are TRBV6-2 or TRBV6-3 and TRBJ1-5; no definite D call. CDR1 MNHEY and CDR2 SVGEGT come from the germline V gene. V lost 7 bases and J lost 6, with 16 bases in between. This CDR3 is built from 14 residues. CDR3 nucleotides: TGTGCCAGCAATTCTGTGTCACACGGTCAGCCCCAGCATTTT. This encodes CASNSVSHGQPQHF.

The genes are TRBV20-1 and TRBJ1-3, with 8 nucleotides matching TRBD1. In germline, CDR1 is DFQATT, CDR2 SNEGSKA (reference sequence). This CDR3 spans 15 amino acids. Trimming at V came to 5 bases and at J to 4 bases, leaving 10 bases not matched to a gene. The CDR3 nucleotides are TGCAGTGCTGCCGGACAGGGAGGAGAAGGAAACACCATATATTTT. Its translation is CSAAGQGGEGNTIYF.

The chain joins TRBV21-1 to TRBJ2-7; the table's D call of TRBD2 was not tested on the DNA. TRBV21-1 is designated a pseudogene. This CDR3 region has 14 residues. The CDR3 DNA reads TGTGCACTAACGGGAACTAGCGGCTCCTACGAGCAGTACTTC. This codes for CALTGTSGSYEQYF.

The chain uses TRBV3-1 and TRBJ2-7, with a tentative D call TRBD2 (6 bases). The germline V gene encodes CDR1 LGHDT and CDR2 YNNKEL (reference sequence). Trimming took off 4 bases at V and 3 bases at J, with 16 bases between the two ends. The CDR3 sequence is 15 residues long. The CDR3 region is CASSPYSDYHYEQYF. The CDR3 DNA follows: TGTGCCAGCAGCCCTTACTCGGACTACCACTACGAGCAGTACTTC.

J is TRBJ2-5 and V is TRBV20-1; perhaps TRBD2 as D (5 bases). The germline CDR1 and CDR2 sequences are DFQATT and SNEGSKA (reference sequence). Trimming stripped 4 bases from V and 5 bases from J, with 11 bases between. CDR3 length: 12 residues. CDR3: CSATAGGETQYF. Written as DNA, the CDR3 is TGCAGTGCTACGGCAGGCGGGGAGACCCAGTACTTC.

This chain links TRBV7-3 with TRBJ2-1; D uncertain. V dropped 0 bases and J dropped 0 bases, with 6 bases sitting between them. Germline V gene data show CDR1 as SGHTA and CDR2 as FQGTGA. The CDR3 has 15 residues. As DNA, the CDR3 is TGTGCCAGCAGCTTAACCCCTAGCTCCTACAATGAGCAGTTCTTC. The encoded protein is CASSLTPSSYNEQFF.

The chain has TRBV28 and TRBJ1-1; D uncertain. V lost 1 base, J lost 10 bases, and 10 bases lay in between. Looked up from germline, CDR1 is MDHEN and CDR2 is SYDVKM. The CDR3 is 12 residues long. As DNA, the CDR3 is TGTGCCAGCAGTTTATTAGGATCCGGAGCTTTCTTT. Amino acids: CASSLLGSGAFF.

A single count supports this clonotype. The rearrangement uses TRBV25-1 and TRBJ1-2; 8 nucleotides align to TRBD1. This CDR3 region has 12 residues. Losses at the gene ends were 6 bases for V and 3 bases for J; bases not matched to a gene: 0. The V gene's germline CDR1 is MGHDK and CDR2 SYGVNS. CDR3 bases: TGTGCCAGCAGACAGGGGGACTATGGCTACACCTTC. It is translated as CASRQGDYGYTF.

This rearrangement joins TRBV29-1 to TRBJ2-1; D remains ambiguous. The length of the CDR3 is 13 residues. Trimming removed 4 bases from V and 6 bases from J, with 13 bases in between. Germline CDR1 SQVTM, CDR2 ANQGSEA. CDR3 sequence: CSVVKGRRNEQFF. The CDR3 DNA reads as TGCAGCGTTGTTAAGGGCAGGCGCAATGAGCAGTTCTTC.

The chain recombines TRBV12-3 or TRBV12-4 with TRBJ2-1, with 9 bases identical to TRBD2. Trimming at V came to 5 bases and at J to 7 bases, leaving 9 bases not matched to a gene. The CDR3 is 15 residues long. The CDR3 reads CASSPRIAGVNEQFF. The CDR3 DNA follows: TGTGCCAGCAGTCCCCGTATAGCGGGAGTAAATGAGCAGTTCTTC.

The chain joins TRBV3-1 to TRBJ2-7; D not resolved. Trimming removed 0 bases at V and 1 base at J, with 4 bases between. The CDR3 length is 13 residues. The germline V gene has CDR1 LGHDT and CDR2 YNNKEL (reference sequence). The chain's CDR3 is CASSQEGSYEQYF. The CDR3 nucleotides are TGTGCCAGCAGCCAAGAAGGTTCCTACGAGCAGTACTTC.

The chain links TRBV10-3 to TRBJ2-7; 12 positions match TRBD2. Germline-derived CDR1 and CDR2 are ENHRY and SYGVKD. J lost 7 bases, V lost 0 bases, and 4 bases had no gene match. This CDR3 contains 15 residues. CDR3 nucleotides: TGTGCCATCAGTGAGTCGACTAGCGGGAGTGGTGAGCAGTACTTC. It translates to CAISESTSGSGEQYF.

V and J are TRBV10-3 and TRBJ2-7; possible D gene TRBD2, 6 bases. V was pared by 0 bases and J by 4 bases, with 13 bases between. Germline-derived CDR1 and CDR2 are ENHRY and SYGVKD. The CDR3 is 15 residues long. This CDR3 reads CAISESLEGPYEQYF. In nucleotides, the CDR3 is TGTGCCATCAGTGAGTCGCTGGAGGGCCCATACGAGCAGTACTTC.

This clonotype was seen a single time. This sequence joins TRBV12-3 or TRBV12-4 and TRBJ2-2; D is possibly TRBD2 (6 bases). The CDR3 runs 15 residues. V was pared by 7 bases and J by 0 bases, with 12 bases between. CDR3: CASTSGDANTGELFF. CDR3 in DNA: TGTGCCAGCACCTCGGGGGACGCGAACACCGGGGAGCTGTTTTTT.

V usage is TRBV30 and J usage is TRBJ2-5; no clear D gene. V lost 1 base and J 5 bases, leaving 8 bases between the germline ends. CDR1 and CDR2 from the germline V gene are GTSNPN and SVGIG (reference sequence). The CDR3 length is 12 residues. This CDR3 reads CAWSASAETQYF. DNA of the CDR3: TGTGCCTGGAGTGCCTCCGCTGAGACCCAGTACTTC.

The chain joins TRBV27 to TRBJ2-1; 8 bases align to TRBD2. The germline V gene encodes CDR1 MNHEY and CDR2 SMNVEV (reference sequence). Losses at the gene ends were 7 bases for V and 2 bases for J; bases not matched to a gene: 13. The CDR3 extends over 17 amino acids. The chain's CDR3 is CASNRGGGRPPYNEQFF. The CDR3 DNA follows: TGTGCCAGCAATCGGGGAGGCGGGAGGCCCCCCTACAATGAGCAGTTCTTC.

The chain links TRBV5-1 to TRBJ2-2; the D gene is possibly TRBD1 (5 bases). This CDR3 spans 14 amino acids. V was trimmed by 0 bases and J by 8 bases, leaving 11 bases between them. CDR1 and CDR2 (germline): SGHRS, YFSETQ. DNA for the CDR3: TGCGCCAGCAGCTTGGGACAGAAAGAAGGGGAGCTGTTTTTT. It specifies CASSLGQKEGELFF. Full variable domain (rest looked up from reference TRBV5-1 and TRBJ2-2): KAGVTQTPRYLIKTRGQQVTLSCSPISGHRSVSWYQQTPGQGLQFLFEYFSETQRNKGNFPGRFSGRQFSNSRSEMNVSTLELGDSALYLCASSLGQKEGELFFGEGSRLTVL.

This chain joins TRBV30 and TRBJ1-5; no firm D call. V lost 1 base and J lost 4, with 11 bases in between. This CDR3 has 14 amino acids. CDR1 is GTSNPN, CDR2 SVGIG, per germline (reference sequence). The CDR3 DNA reads TGTGCCTGGAGTGAAGGGATTCCAAATCAGCCCCAGCATTTT. Its protein is CAWSEGIPNQPQHF.

The V call is TRBV28, the J call TRBJ2-3; D is uncertain. The CDR3 length is 16 residues. The germline V gene encodes CDR1 MDHEN and CDR2 SYDVKM. Trimming removed 6 bases at V and 4 bases at J, with 20 bases between. CDR3 sequence: CASRPGRAEHADTQYF. The CDR3 DNA sequence: TGTGCCAGCAGACCTGGACGTGCCGAGCACGCAGATACGCAGTATTTT. Complete variable domain (other parts from reference TRBV28 and TRBJ2-3): DVKVTQSSRYLVKRTGEKVFLECVQDMDHENMFWYRQDPGLGLRLIYFSYDVKMKEKGDIPEGYSVSREKKERFSLILESASTNQTSMYLCASRPGRAEHADTQYFGPGTRLTVL.

This rearrangement joins TRBV4-3 to TRBJ2-7; possible D gene TRBD1, 6 bases. This CDR3 has 13 residues. Germline CDR1 reads LGHNA; CDR2 reads YSLEER. Between the trimmed V and J ends, which lost 1 base and 10 bases, there was a span of 14 bases. CDR3 coding DNA: TGCGCCAGCAGCCAAGGGACAGCGTTCTCCCAGTACTTC. This gives the protein CASSQGTAFSQYF.

The chain joins TRBV27 to TRBJ2-7; D unresolved. The length of the CDR3 is 13 residues. Germline-derived CDR1 and CDR2 are MNHEY and SMNVEV (reference sequence). Between the trimmed V and J ends, which lost 3 bases and 0 bases, there was a span of 6 bases. The CDR3: CASSLSHSYEQYF. Written as DNA, the CDR3 is TGTGCCAGCAGTTTGTCCCACTCCTACGAGCAGTACTTC.

This chain's CDR3 is CASREGTHEQYF. The CDR3 region has the DNA TGTGCAAGTCGCGAAGGTACCCACGAGCAGTACTTC. This sequence joins TRBV12-2 and TRBJ2-7. TRBV12-2 is tagged as a pseudogene. The CDR3 sequence is 12 residues long.

The chain employs TRBV12-3 or TRBV12-4 and TRBJ1-1; 7 bases match TRBD1. The CDR3 consists of 14 residues. V trimming: 3 bases; J trimming: 5 bases; junction bases outside the gene matches: 6. The CDR3 loop reads CASSFTGERTEAFF. The CDR3, as DNA: TGTGCCAGCAGTTTCACAGGGGAACGGACTGAAGCTTTCTTT.

J is TRBJ1-3 and V is TRBV6-5, with D possibly matching TRBD1 (5 bases). Per the germline V gene, CDR1 is MNHEY and CDR2 is SVGAGI. The CDR3 is made up of 16 amino acids. Trimming left V 0 bases short and J 2 bases short, with 11 bases between. The CDR3, as DNA: TGTGCCAGCAGTTACTCGGGGGATGGCGCTGGAAACACCATATATTTT. It encodes CASSYSGDGAGNTIYF.

The V gene is TRBV5-1, the J gene TRBJ2-3, with D perhaps matching TRBD1 or TRBD2 (5 bases each). V lost 7 bases and J 2 bases, leaving 14 bases between the germline ends. The CDR3 runs to 14 residues. Germline V lookup: CDR1 SGHRS, CDR2 YFSETQ. Here the CDR3 reads CASGLGGTTDTQYF. The CDR3 nucleotides read TGCGCCAGCGGCCTTGGGGGAACCACAGATACGCAGTATTTT.

The chain carries TRBV12-3 or TRBV12-4 and TRBJ1-5, with D unresolved. This CDR3 is built from 13 residues. The V and J ends lost 1 base and 5 bases respectively, with 6 bases between them. CDR3 protein: CASSLDTYQPQHF. CDR3 DNA sequence: TGTGCCAGCAGTTTAGACACCTATCAGCCCCAGCATTTT.